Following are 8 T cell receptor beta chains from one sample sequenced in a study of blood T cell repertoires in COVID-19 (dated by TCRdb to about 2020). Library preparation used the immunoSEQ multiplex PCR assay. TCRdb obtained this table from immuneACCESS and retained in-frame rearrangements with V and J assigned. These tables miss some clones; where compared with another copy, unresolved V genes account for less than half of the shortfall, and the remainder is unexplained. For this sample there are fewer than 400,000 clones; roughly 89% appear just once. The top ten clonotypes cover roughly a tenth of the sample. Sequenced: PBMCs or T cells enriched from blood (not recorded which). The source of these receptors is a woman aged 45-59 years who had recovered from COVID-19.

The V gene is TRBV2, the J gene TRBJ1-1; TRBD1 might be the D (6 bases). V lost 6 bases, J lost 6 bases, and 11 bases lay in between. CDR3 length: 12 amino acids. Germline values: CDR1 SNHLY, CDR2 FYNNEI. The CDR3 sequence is CASRTGAAEAFF. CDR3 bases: TGTGCCAGCAGGACAGGTGCAGCTGAAGCTTTCTTT.

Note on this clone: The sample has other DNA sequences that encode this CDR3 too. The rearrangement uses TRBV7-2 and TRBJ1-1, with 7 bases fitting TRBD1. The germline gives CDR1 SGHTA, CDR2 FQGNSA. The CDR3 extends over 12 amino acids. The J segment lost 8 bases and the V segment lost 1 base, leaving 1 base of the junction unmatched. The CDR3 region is CASSLGQGEAFF. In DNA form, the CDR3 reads TGTGCCAGCAGCTTAGGACAGGGCGAAGCTTTCTTT.

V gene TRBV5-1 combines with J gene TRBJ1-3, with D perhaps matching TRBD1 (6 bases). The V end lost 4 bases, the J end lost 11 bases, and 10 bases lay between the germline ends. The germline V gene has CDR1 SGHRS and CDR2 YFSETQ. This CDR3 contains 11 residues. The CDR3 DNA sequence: TGCGCCAGCAGCCCCGGGGGGCCCATATATTTT. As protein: CASSPGGPIYF.

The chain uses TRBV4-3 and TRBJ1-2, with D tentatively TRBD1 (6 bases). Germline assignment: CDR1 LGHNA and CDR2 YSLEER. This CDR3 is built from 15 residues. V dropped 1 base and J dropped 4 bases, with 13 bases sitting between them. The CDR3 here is CASSQVGDNFYGYTF. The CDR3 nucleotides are TGCGCCAGCAGCCAAGTCGGGGACAATTTCTATGGCTACACCTTC.

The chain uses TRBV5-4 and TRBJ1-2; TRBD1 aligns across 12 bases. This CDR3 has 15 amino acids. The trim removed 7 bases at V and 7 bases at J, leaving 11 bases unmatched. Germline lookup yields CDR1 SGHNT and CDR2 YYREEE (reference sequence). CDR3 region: CASSSGGQGAFGYTF. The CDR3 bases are TGTGCCAGCTCAAGTGGGGGACAGGGGGCTTTTGGCTACACCTTC. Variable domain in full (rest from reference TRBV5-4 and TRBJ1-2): ETGVTQSPTHLIKTRGQQVTLRCSSQSGHNTVSWYQQALGQGPQFIFQYYREEENGRGNFPPRFSGLQFPNYSSELNVNALELDDSALYLCASSSGGQGAFGYTFGSGTRLTVV.

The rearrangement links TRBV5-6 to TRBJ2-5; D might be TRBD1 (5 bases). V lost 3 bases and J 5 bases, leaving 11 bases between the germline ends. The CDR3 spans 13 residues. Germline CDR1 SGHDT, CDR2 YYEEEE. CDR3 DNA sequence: TGTGCCAGCAGCTCCAGGGTCGGGGAGACCCAGTACTTC. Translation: CASSSRVGETQYF.

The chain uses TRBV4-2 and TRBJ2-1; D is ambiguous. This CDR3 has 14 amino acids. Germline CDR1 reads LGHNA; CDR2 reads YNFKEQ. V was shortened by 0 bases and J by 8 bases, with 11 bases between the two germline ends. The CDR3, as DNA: TGTGCCAGCAGCCAAGAAACTGTGAGCGATGAGCAGTTCTTC. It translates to CASSQETVSDEQFF.

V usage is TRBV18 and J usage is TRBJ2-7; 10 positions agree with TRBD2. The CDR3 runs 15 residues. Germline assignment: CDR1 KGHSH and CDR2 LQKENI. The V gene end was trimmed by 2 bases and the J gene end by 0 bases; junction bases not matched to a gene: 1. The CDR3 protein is CASSPASGGSYEQYF. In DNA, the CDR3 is TGTGCCAGCTCACCAGCTAGCGGGGGCTCCTACGAGCAGTACTTC.